This TCR beta chain was sequenced for a study of identical twins (dated by TCRdb to 2015 to 2016). Concerning the study at large: To test whether fetal clonotypes persist, the study used deep sequencing on TCR alpha and beta repertoires from monozygotic twins, unrelated adults of various ages, and cord blood. To rule out contamination, the twin experiments were replicated at different times with different library preparation protocols. Summary of the overall study and its limitations: Excess twin sharing in beta out-of-frame sequences was weaker because fewer shared sequences lowered the signal-to-noise ratio. Fewer insertions were carried by abundant cord blood beta clonotypes; a weaker similar trend was observed in young adult naive repertoires, while no such trend was observed in memory repertoires. Compared with coincidental sharing between unrelated individuals, out-of-frame TCR alpha sequences shared between twins had an excess of sequences with low generation probability. Invariant T cells such as MAIT and iNKT could partly confound zero-insertion analyses, although diverse VJ usage argued against such confounding for most clonotypes. Conclusions relied on cross-sectional statistical analysis, since the same donors could not be followed over many years. Recombination models systematically underestimated out-of-frame TCR alpha sharing in monozygotic twins but agreed with sharing between unrelated individuals.

Library preparation used 5' RACE. Instrument used: Illumina HiSeq 2000. Template switching added a universal primer binding site, and the final cDNA carried a unique molecular identifier that allowed TCR cDNA molecules to be counted accurately. Specific primers in the conserved constant-segment region were used to synthesize first-strand cDNA for TCR alpha and beta chains. To control for contamination, each cDNA library was double barcoded with a SMART-Mk sample barcode plus Illumina barcodes. TruSeq adapter sequences, together with Illumina sample barcodes, were added in two successive PCR steps. Sequencing of the TCR alpha and beta cDNA libraries was done on the Illumina HiSeq platform using custom primers. From the authors' description of their analysis: MiGEC processed the raw reads to extract unique molecular identifiers, while MiXCR was used to determine the CDR3 positions. For each individual, recombination models were inferred using an EM algorithm with the repgenHMM and IGoR tools. The analysis of shared clonotypes was done with the tcR package in R, with sharing normalized by the product of cloneset sizes. To study raw recombination without the effects of thymic and clonal selection, out-of-frame nonproductive sequences were analyzed. TCRdb ran its own pipeline on the public reads, namely fastp trimming at Q25 and MiXCR clone calling, and kept in-frame beta chains. Records with the same CDR3 protein are collapsed into one entry carrying the most frequent genes and DNA. TCRdb, rather than the study authors, made the V and J calls. The sample data list some 570,000 distinct CDR3 sequences, and around 24% of these were observed just once. 0.48% of the sample rests with the top ten.

As to this clonotype: What antigen it recognizes has not been identified. No much larger clonotype is one base removed from it; base qualities were not supplied.

Every donor in the study was a healthy Caucasian. Three pairs of female monozygotic twins, all aged roughly 18 to 29 years, were included in the twin cohort. Positive isolation kits from Invitrogen were used to isolate the CD4+ and CD8+ T cell populations. This sample also appeared in a second study, on yellow fever vaccine responses in identical twins. As the second publication notes: According to the authors, the vaccine-induced T cell response in identical twins seemed to be partly convergent and partly specific to each individual. Focusing on identical twins, the study followed the T cell clones that responded to the vaccine, and did so with precision.

The sequencing sample was made of CD4+ T cells sorted from blood. The receptor's source is a woman in her late teens or twenties in good health.

The DNA sequence is as follows: TGTGCCAGTAGTGTCGCTAGCGGAACTCGCTACAATGAGCAGTTCTTC. Translation gives CASSVASGTRYNEQFF. Rearrangement joined TRBV19 to TRBJ2-1; 7 middle bases align to TRBD2. Trimming leaves V shorter by 5 bases and J shorter by 3 bases, with the junction holding 10 bases beyond the gene matches. The CDR3 numbers 16 residues from cysteine through phenylalanine. Of all the DNA, just the CDR3 is kept, 48 bases in frame from base 1. For CDR1 and CDR2, the germline V gene (reference sequence) lists LNHDA and SQIVND.